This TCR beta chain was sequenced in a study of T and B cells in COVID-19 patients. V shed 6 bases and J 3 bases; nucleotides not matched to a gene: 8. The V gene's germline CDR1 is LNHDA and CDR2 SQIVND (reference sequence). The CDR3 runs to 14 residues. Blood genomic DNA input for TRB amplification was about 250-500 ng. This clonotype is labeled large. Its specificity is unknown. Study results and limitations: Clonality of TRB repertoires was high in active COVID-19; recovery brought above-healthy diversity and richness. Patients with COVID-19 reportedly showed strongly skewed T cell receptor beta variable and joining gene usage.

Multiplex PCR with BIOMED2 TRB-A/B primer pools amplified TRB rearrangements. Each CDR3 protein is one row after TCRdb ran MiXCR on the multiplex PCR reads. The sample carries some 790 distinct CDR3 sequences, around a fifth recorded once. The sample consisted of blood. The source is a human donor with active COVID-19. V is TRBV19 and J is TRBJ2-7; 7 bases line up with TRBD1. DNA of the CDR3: TGTGCCAGTAGGAGGGGACAGACAGGCTACGAGCAGTACTTC. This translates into CASRRGQTGYEQYF.